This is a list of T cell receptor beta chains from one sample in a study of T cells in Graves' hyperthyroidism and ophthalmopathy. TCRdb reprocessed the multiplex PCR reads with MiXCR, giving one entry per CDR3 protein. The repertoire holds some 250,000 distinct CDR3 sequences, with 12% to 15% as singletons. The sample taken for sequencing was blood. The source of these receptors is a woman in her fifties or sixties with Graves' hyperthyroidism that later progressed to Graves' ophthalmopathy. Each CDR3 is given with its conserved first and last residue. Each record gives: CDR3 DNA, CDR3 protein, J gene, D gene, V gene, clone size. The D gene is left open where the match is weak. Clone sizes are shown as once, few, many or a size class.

TGCAGTGCTCACACCCCAGGAAGGGGAAGGCCCCAGCATTTT	CSAHTPGRGRPQHF	TRBJ1-5	-	TRBV20-1	many
TGTGCCTCCTTAAGGGCCGGGGAGCTGTTTTTT	CASLRAGELFF	TRBJ2-2	-	TRBV28	many
TGTGCCATCAGTGACCAGGGAATGGTATCCAAAAACATTCAGTACTTC	CAISDQGMVSKNIQYF	TRBJ2-4	-	TRBV10-3	few
TGTGCCAGCAGTAGGTTCTCTGCTGGGAGTGACTCCTACGAGCAGTACTTC	CASSRFSAGSDSYEQYF	TRBJ2-7	-	TRBV27	many
TGTGCCAGCAGCCAACGCCCCGGGGCCCGTGGGTCGCACGAGCAGTACTTC	CASSQRPGARGSHEQYF	TRBJ2-7	-	TRBV4-2	many
TGTGCCAGCAGTCCGGACAGGCAGACCTACGAGCAGTACTTC	CASSPDRQTYEQYF	TRBJ2-7	TRBD1	TRBV28	many
TGTGCCAGCACCTGGACTAGCGGGGGGACCTACGAGCAGTACTTC	CASTWTSGGTYEQYF	TRBJ2-7	TRBD2	TRBV19	many
TGCGCCAGCTCTAGCTCGGACTCTCAAAGGTACGAGCAGTACTTC	CASSSSDSQRYEQYF	TRBJ2-7	-	TRBV5-1	few
TGTGCCAGCAGCTGGTCGGGGGGGGACACTGAAGCTTTCTTT	CASSWSGGDTEAFF	TRBJ1-1	-	TRBV7-3	many
TGTGCCAGCAGTGACCCGGACGGCTACAATGAGCAGTTCTTC	CASSDPDGYNEQFF	TRBJ2-1	-	TRBV2	many
TGTGCCTGGAGTGTAAATCCCAGGGTAGGGGCCCAGTACTTC	CAWSVNPRVGAQYF	TRBJ2-5	-	TRBV30	many